One and the same sample provided the 5 T cell receptor beta chains below, sequenced in a study of T cell repertoires in cytomegalovirus infection. TCRdb itself ran the reads through MiXCR, one entry per CDR3 protein. The sample carries around 550,000 distinct CDR3 sequences, roughly 29% recorded once. The sequencing input was PBMCs. Receptors originate from a human donor in good health (CMV status not recorded). Some clones in this sample may be carry-over from other donors' samples.

This clonotype was counted many times. The chain couples TRBV7-6 to TRBJ2-1; 8 bases are a match to TRBD2. The CDR3 is 12 residues long. The germline V gene has CDR1 SGHVS and CDR2 FNYEAQ. Trimming removed 5 bases from V and 7 bases from J; junction bases left unmatched: 1. CDR3 DNA sequence: TGTGCCAGCAGCAGACTAGCGAATGAGCAGTTCTTC. Amino acids: CASSRLANEQFF.

The chain couples TRBV24-1 to TRBJ2-1; 8 bases are shared with TRBD2. The junction had 6 bases not matched to a gene; V was cut back by 4 bases and J by 2 bases. Germline CDR1 and CDR2: KGHDR and SFDVKD. The CDR3 contains 16 residues. The CDR3 reads CATSDPTSGPYNEQFF. The CDR3 DNA sequence: TGTGCCACCAGTGACCCCACTAGCGGCCCCTACAATGAGCAGTTCTTC.

The V call is TRBV19, the J call TRBJ1-2; no definite D call. The ends were cut back, 3 bases at V and 4 bases at J, with 12 bases in the middle. The CDR3 sequence is 14 residues long. CDR1 and CDR2 (germline): LNHDA, SQIVND (reference sequence). The CDR3 DNA follows: TGTGCCAGTAGTATGGGAGAGGGCAGCTATGGCTACACCTTC. Its protein product is CASSMGEGSYGYTF.

The chain combines TRBV19 with TRBJ2-1, with 10 nucleotides matching TRBD2. The CDR3 is 16 amino acids. Trimming took 4 bases from V and 2 from J; bases not matched to a gene: 5. Germline V gives CDR1 LNHDA, CDR2 SQIVND (reference sequence). CDR3 coding DNA: TGTGCCAGTAGTAGGGTAGCGGGAGGACCCTACAATGAGCAGTTCTTC. The encoded protein is CASSRVAGGPYNEQFF.

This clonotype was seen a few times. This sequence joins TRBV27 and TRBJ1-5; D gene uncertain. The CDR3 has 14 amino acids. From germline, CDR1 is MNHEY and CDR2 SMNVEV (reference sequence). Trimming pared 1 base from V and 2 bases from J, leaving 6 bases between. CDR3 residues: CASSLYQGNQPQHF. The CDR3 DNA follows: TGTGCCAGCAGTTTATACCAGGGCAATCAGCCCCAGCATTTT.